What follows are 26 T cell receptor beta chains derived from one specimen sequenced in a study of blood T cells in healthy people across ages. A second PCR, run for roughly 7 to 12 cycles, used a sample-barcoded 5' primer plus a J-beta primer mix. TCRdb passed the 5' RACE reads through MiXCR, listing each CDR3 protein once. The sample yields 600,000 or so distinct CDR3 sequences, about 30% seen once. Material for sequencing was blood. The receptors here all came from a woman at least 80 years old in good health.

This chain joins TRBV7-9 and TRBJ1-1; 7 nucleotides align to TRBD1. The CDR3 loop spans 13 amino acids. V lost 5 bases, J lost 9 bases, and 9 bases stayed unmatched. The V gene's germline CDR1 is SEHNR and CDR2 FQNEAQ (reference sequence). CDR3 DNA: TGTGCCAGCAGCGCCCAAGACAGGGCTAAAGCTTTCTTT. The encoded protein is CASSAQDRAKAFF. Using reference TRBV7-9 and TRBJ1-1 for the parts outside the CDR3, the full variable domain is DTGVSQNPRHKITKRGQNVTFRCDPISEHNRLYWYRQTLGQGPEFLTYFQNEAQLEKSRLLSDRFSAERPKGSFSTLEIQRTEQGDSAMYLCASSAQDRAKAFFGQGTRLTVV.

The chain joins TRBV5-1 to TRBJ2-1, with TRBD2 matching over 13 bases. The CDR3 is 16 residues long. CDR1 is SGHRS, CDR2 YFSETQ, per germline. J gave up 9 bases and V 4 bases, and 10 bases lay outside the gene matches. The CDR3 DNA sequence: TGCGCCAGCAGCCCCTCGGGACTAGCGGGGAGGGGTGAGCAGTTCTTC. The encoded protein is CASSPSGLAGRGEQFF.

This clonotype appeared many times. The V call is TRBV7-9, the J call TRBJ2-7; D might be TRBD1 or TRBD2, each matching 5 bases. The germline V gene has CDR1 SEHNR and CDR2 FQNEAQ (reference sequence). This CDR3 comprises 14 residues. V was pared by 4 bases and J by 2 bases, with 12 bases between. This chain's CDR3 is CASSWGPGAYEQYF. Written as DNA, the CDR3 is TGTGCCAGCAGCTGGGGACCAGGCGCCTACGAGCAGTACTTC.

Only a few counts were recorded for this clonotype. This rearrangement joins TRBV20-1 to TRBJ2-2, with TRBD1 as a possible D gene (6 bases). Germline V gives CDR1 DFQATT, CDR2 SNEGSKA (reference sequence). This CDR3 spans 15 amino acids. Trimming left V 7 bases short and J 5 bases short, with 20 bases between. CDR3 bases: TGCAGTGTCCCGATCAGGGGATTAGAAACCGGGGAGCTGTTTTTT. Translated: CSVPIRGLETGELFF.

This clonotype occurred a few times. This chain joins TRBV11-2 and TRBJ2-3; D is uncertain. Trimming pared 5 bases from V and 4 bases from J, leaving 10 bases between. This CDR3 region has 13 residues. Germline V gene lookup returns CDR1 SGHAT and CDR2 FQNNGV. This CDR3 is CASSRAGPDTQYF. In DNA form, the CDR3 reads TGTGCCAGCAGCCGAGCAGGTCCAGATACGCAGTATTTT.

Ten or more counts support this clonotype. V and J are TRBV20-1 and TRBJ2-7, with 11 bases identical to TRBD1. The CDR3 covers 16 residues. From germline, CDR1 is DFQATT and CDR2 SNEGSKA (reference sequence). V trimming: 3 bases; J trimming: 4 bases; junction bases outside the gene matches: 11. The DNA for the CDR3 is TGCAGTGCTAGCGCCGTCGGACAGGGGGCGAGGTACGAGCAGTACTTC. Its translation: CSASAVGQGARYEQYF.

Note on this clonotype: Since a much larger clone is just one base distant, this may be a read error. The CDR3 nucleotides are TGTGCCAACAGTTACTTGGGGGCGCTTGTGAATGGCTACACCTTC. Its translation: CANSYLGALVNGYTF. V and J are TRBV6-5 and TRBJ1-2, with a possible D match to TRBD1 (6 bases). Germline CDR1 is MNHEY and CDR2 is SVGAGI. This CDR3 contains 15 residues.

The V gene is TRBV7-8, the J gene TRBJ1-3, with a tentative D call TRBD1 (5 bases). The CDR3 loop spans 17 amino acids. Germline-derived CDR1 and CDR2 are SGHVS and FQNEAQ. Deletions cut 3 bases from V and 5 bases from J, with 20 bases between. The CDR3 bases are TGTGCCAGCAGCTTTTCACCCCCCCGGACATTCAGAAACACCATATATTTT. Its translation: CASSFSPPRTFRNTIYF.

The rearrangement uses TRBV20-1 and TRBJ1-2; 10 nucleotides match TRBD1. With V trimmed by 3 bases and J by 4 bases, 8 bases remained unmatched. The V gene's germline CDR1 is DFQATT and CDR2 SNEGSKA (reference sequence). There are 15 residues in the CDR3. CDR3 in DNA: TGCAGTGCTAGCCCGGGACAGGGGACGGCCTATGGCTACACCTTC. This translates into CSASPGQGTAYGYTF.

This clonotype was detected ten times or more. The rearrangement links TRBV20-1 to TRBJ2-1; 10 positions agree with TRBD1. V lost 5 bases and J lost 6; bases outside the gene matches: 4. The CDR3 totals 13 residues. Germline V lookup: CDR1 DFQATT, CDR2 SNEGSKA (reference sequence). This CDR3 reads CSAPGQGRNEQFF. CDR3 in DNA: TGCAGTGCTCCGGGACAGGGGCGCAATGAGCAGTTCTTC.

Worth noting for this clonotype: This clone may be a read error of a much larger clone one base away. The rearrangement links TRBV7-2 to TRBJ2-3; 13 nucleotides agree with TRBD2. The CDR3 is made up of 18 amino acids. The germline V gene has CDR1 SGHTA and CDR2 FQGNSA. CDR3 residues: CASSLRTSGGRRTGTQYF. CDR3 DNA: TGTGCCAGCAGCTTAAGGACTAGCGGGGGCCGACGCACAGGTACGCAGTATTTT. Complete variable domain (other parts from reference TRBV7-2 and TRBJ2-3): GAGVSQSPSNKVTEKGKDVELRCDPISGHTALYWYRQSLGQGLEFLIYFQGNSAPDKSGLPSDRFSAERTGGSVSTLTIQRTQQEDSAVYLCASSLRTSGGRRTGTQYFGPGTRLTVL.

The chain carries TRBV20-1 and TRBJ1-6; D perhaps matches TRBD1 (6 bases). The CDR3 loop spans 17 amino acids. Trimming removed 0 bases from V and 0 bases from J, with 12 bases in between. In germline, CDR1 is DFQATT, CDR2 SNEGSKA (reference sequence). The CDR3 reads CSARDRGQLSYNSPLHF. In DNA form, the CDR3 reads TGCAGTGCTAGAGACAGGGGACAACTCTCCTATAATTCACCCCTCCACTTT.

Regarding this clonotype: At one of its ends the junction is not consistent with the germline gene, which may arise from a read error. The chain joins TRBV5-1 to TRBJ2-6; TRBD2 might be the D (7 bases). Germline V gives CDR1 SGHRS, CDR2 YFSETQ. This CDR3 has 17 amino acids. The CDR3 spells CASSLDINLAGANVLNF. The CDR3 DNA is TGCGCCAGCAGCTTGGACATCAACCTCGCGGGGGCCAACGTCCTGAACTTC.

Concerning this clonotype itself: Just one base apart from a much larger clone, this may be a read error. The chain carries TRBV28 and TRBJ1-5; D perhaps matches TRBD1 (5 bases). The CDR3 is made up of 14 amino acids. Looked up from germline, CDR1 is MDHEN and CDR2 is SYDVKM. V dropped 5 bases and J dropped 4 bases, with 12 bases sitting between them. The CDR3 loop is CASSRGFENQPQHF. The CDR3 coding sequence is TGTGCCAGCAGTAGGGGTTTTGAGAATCAGCCCCAGCATTTT. Combining the CDR3 with reference TRBV28 and TRBJ1-5 gives the whole variable domain DVKVTQSSRYLVKRTGEKVFLECVQDMDHENMFWYRQDPGLGLRLIYFSYDVKMKEKGDIPEGYSVSREKKERFSLILESASTNQTSMYLCASSRGFENQPQHFGDGTRLSIL.

A note on this clonotype: This may stem from a read error, because a much larger clone lies one nucleotide away. The CDR3 spells CAASRGYEGQETQYF. The CDR3 coding sequence is TGTGCCGCCAGCAGAGGGTATGAGGGCCAAGAGACCCAGTACTTC. The chain recombines TRBV15 with TRBJ2-5, with a weak D call TRBD2 (5 bases). CDR1 and CDR2 from the germline V gene are LNHNV and YYDKDF (reference sequence). The length of the CDR3 is 15 residues.

The chain links TRBV12-3 or TRBV12-4 to TRBJ2-3, with 7 bases aligning to TRBD2. V lost 7 bases to trimming and J lost 2 bases; unmatched junction nucleotides: 9. There are 15 residues in the CDR3. In nucleotides, the CDR3 is TGTGCCAGCACCTTACGGGGGGTGGACACAGATACGCAGTATTTT. It translates to CASTLRGVDTDTQYF.

This sequence joins TRBV18 and TRBJ2-7, with a possible D match to TRBD1 (5 bases). The CDR3 consists of 15 residues. V was pared by 2 bases and J by 3 bases, with 14 bases between. Germline V gene data show CDR1 as KGHSH and CDR2 as LQKENI. The CDR3 sequence is CASSPDQAQGYEQYF. As DNA, the CDR3 is TGTGCCAGCTCACCAGACCAGGCGCAGGGCTACGAGCAGTACTTC.

This clonotype was seen at least ten times. The V and J genes are TRBV27 and TRBJ2-7; D not certain. The length of the CDR3 is 14 residues. The germline V gene encodes CDR1 MNHEY and CDR2 SMNVEV (reference sequence). Trimming cost V 3 bases and J 0 bases, with 9 bases left between them. The CDR3 sequence: CASSLSLSSYEQYF. The CDR3 DNA reads as TGTGCCAGCAGTTTGAGTCTGAGCTCCTACGAGCAGTACTTC.

This clonotype was observed many times. The V and J genes are TRBV10-3 and TRBJ2-1; D may be TRBD1 (8 bases). CDR1 and CDR2 (germline): ENHRY, SYGVKD. CDR3 length: 15 amino acids. V lost 3 bases and J lost 6, with 15 bases in between. The CDR3 protein is CAISERQGRGNEQFF. The CDR3 DNA reads as TGTGCCATCAGTGAAAGACAGGGGAGGGGCAATGAGCAGTTCTTC.

The chain carries TRBV7-2 and TRBJ2-1; D tentatively reads TRBD1 or TRBD2 (6 bases each). The last part of the DNA fits TRBJ2-7 better; the J call may be wrong. The CDR3 has 16 amino acids. CDR1 SGHTA and CDR2 FQGNSA come from the germline V gene. The CDR3 sequence: CASSLAGGRGVNEQYF. The CDR3 DNA sequence: TGTGCCAGCAGCTTAGCCGGGGGCAGGGGAGTGAATGAGCAGTACTTC.

This rearrangement joins TRBV6-6 to TRBJ1-1, with a possible D match to TRBD1 (5 bases). Germline CDR1 is MNHNY and CDR2 is SVGAGI (reference sequence). The CDR3 sequence is 14 residues long. V shed 2 bases and J shed 5 bases, with 12 bases lying between them. CDR3 amino acids: CASSYGTVRTEAFF. DNA of the CDR3: TGTGCCAGCAGTTACGGGACTGTTAGGACTGAAGCTTTCTTT.

A word on this clonotype: At one end the junction does not follow the germline gene, possibly because of a read error. The chain has TRBV12-3 or TRBV12-4 and TRBJ2-5; the D is unclear. The CDR3 length is 14 residues. CDR3 in DNA: TGCGCCAGCAGCCCAGTTGGGTACCAAGAGACCCAGTACTTC. Protein product: CASSPVGYQETQYF.

This sequence joins TRBV7-2 and TRBJ2-3, with 9 bases matching TRBD1. The CDR3 loop spans 15 amino acids. Germline V gives CDR1 SGHTA, CDR2 FQGNSA. V was clipped by 5 bases and J by 6 bases; unmatched bases: 9. The CDR3 nucleotides read TGTGCCAGCAGCCTACAGGGGGCGCCCAGGGATACGCAGTATTTT. Its translation is CASSLQGAPRDTQYF.

This clonotype was recorded at least ten times. The V and J genes are TRBV9 and TRBJ1-6; the D gene is possibly TRBD1 (5 bases). The CDR3 covers 14 residues. The germline CDR1 and CDR2 sequences are SGDLS and YYNGEE. Deletions cut 3 bases from V and 6 bases from J, with 10 bases between. The CDR3 DNA reads TGTGCCAGCAGCGCGAGGGGCGGTAATTCACCCCTCCACTTT. It translates to CASSARGGNSPLHF.

This clonotype was recorded at least ten times. This chain joins TRBV7-6 and TRBJ2-7; 11 bases map to TRBD1. After removal of 5 bases from V and 6 bases from J, the junction contained 9 bases not matched to a gene. The CDR3 has 15 amino acids. Germline values: CDR1 SGHVS, CDR2 FNYEAQ. CDR3 residues: CASSQGGQGVAEQYF. In nucleotides, the CDR3 is TGTGCCAGCAGCCAGGGGGGACAGGGGGTTGCCGAGCAGTACTTC.

This clonotype was counted at least ten times. This rearrangement joins TRBV10-3 to TRBJ1-2; weak D call: TRBD1 (6 bases). Germline V gives CDR1 ENHRY, CDR2 SYGVKD. This CDR3 region has 14 residues. V was clipped by 10 bases and J by 5 bases, with 20 bases between them. The CDR3 DNA follows: TGTGCCAGCCTACCTGGACAGTGGTATTATGGCTACACCTTC. Amino acid sequence: CASLPGQWYYGYTF.